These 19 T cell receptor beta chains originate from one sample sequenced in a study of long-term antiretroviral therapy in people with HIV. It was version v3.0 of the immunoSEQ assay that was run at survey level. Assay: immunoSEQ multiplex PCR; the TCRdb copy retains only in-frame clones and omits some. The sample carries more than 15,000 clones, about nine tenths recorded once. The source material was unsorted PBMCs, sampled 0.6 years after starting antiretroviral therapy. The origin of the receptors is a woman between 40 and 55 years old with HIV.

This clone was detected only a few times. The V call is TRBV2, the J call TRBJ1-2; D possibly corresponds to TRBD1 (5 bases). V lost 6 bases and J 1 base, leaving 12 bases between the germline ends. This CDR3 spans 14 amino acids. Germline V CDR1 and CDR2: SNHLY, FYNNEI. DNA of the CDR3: TGTGCCAGCAGGTCCACAGGATTTAACTATGGCTACACCTTC. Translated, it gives CASRSTGFNYGYTF. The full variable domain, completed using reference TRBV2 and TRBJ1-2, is EPEVTQTPSHQVTQMGQEVILRCVPISNHLYFYWYRQILGQKVEFLVSFYNNEISEKSEIFDDQFSVERPDGSNFTLKIRSTKLEDSAMYFCASRSTGFNYGYTFGSGTRLTVV.

DNA of the CDR3: TGCGCCAGCAGCACCGGGACAGGACCTTACGACTACACCTTC. It yields the protein CASSTGTGPYDYTF. The rearrangement links TRBV5-1 to TRBJ1-2, with TRBD1 identical over 8 bases. Unmatched junction bases numbered 12, after V lost 4 bases and J lost 10 bases. The germline gives CDR1 SGHRS, CDR2 YFSETQ. CDR3 length equals 14 residues.

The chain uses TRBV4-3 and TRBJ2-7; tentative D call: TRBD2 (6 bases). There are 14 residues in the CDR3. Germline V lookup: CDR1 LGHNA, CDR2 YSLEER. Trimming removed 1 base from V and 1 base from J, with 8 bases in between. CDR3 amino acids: CASSQVGRSYEQYF. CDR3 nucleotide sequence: TGCGCCAGCAGCCAAGTTGGGAGGTCCTACGAGCAGTACTTC.

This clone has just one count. CDR3 bases: TGTGCCAGCTCACGGGACCCCTACGTCGAGCAGTACTTC. Residues: CASSRDPYVEQYF. The chain carries TRBV18 and TRBJ2-7, with D possibly being TRBD1 or TRBD2 (5 bases each). CDR3 length: 13 amino acids. Trimming took off 4 bases at V and 6 bases at J, with 13 bases between the two ends. Germline V gene data show CDR1 as KGHSH and CDR2 as LQKENI. Full variable domain (outside the CDR3, taken from reference TRBV18 and TRBJ2-7): NAGVMQNPRHLVRRRGQEARLRCSPMKGHSHVYWYRQLPEEGLKFMVYLQKENIIDESGMPKERFSAEFPKEGPSILRIQQVVRGDSAAYFCASSRDPYVEQYFGPGTRLTVT.

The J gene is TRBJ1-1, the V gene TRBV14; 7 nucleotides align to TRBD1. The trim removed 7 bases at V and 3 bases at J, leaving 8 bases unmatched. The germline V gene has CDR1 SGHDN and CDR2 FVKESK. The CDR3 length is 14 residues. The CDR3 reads CASMRLGQYTEAFF. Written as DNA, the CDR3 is TGTGCCAGCATGCGTTTGGGACAGTACACTGAAGCTTTCTTT.

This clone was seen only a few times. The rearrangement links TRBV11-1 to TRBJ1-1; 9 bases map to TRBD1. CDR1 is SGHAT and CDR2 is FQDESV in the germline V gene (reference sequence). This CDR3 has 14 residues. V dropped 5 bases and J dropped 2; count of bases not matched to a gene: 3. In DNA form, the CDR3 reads TGTGCCAGCAGCCCACAGGGGGCTAACACTGAAGCTTTCTTT. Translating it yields CASSPQGANTEAFF.

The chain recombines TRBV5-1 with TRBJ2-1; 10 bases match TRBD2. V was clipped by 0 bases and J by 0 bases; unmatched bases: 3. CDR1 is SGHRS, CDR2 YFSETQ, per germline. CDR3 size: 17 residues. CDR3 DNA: TGCGCCAGCAGCTTGGGAGTAGCGGGGGGCTCCTACAATGAGCAGTTCTTC. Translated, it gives CASSLGVAGGSYNEQFF.

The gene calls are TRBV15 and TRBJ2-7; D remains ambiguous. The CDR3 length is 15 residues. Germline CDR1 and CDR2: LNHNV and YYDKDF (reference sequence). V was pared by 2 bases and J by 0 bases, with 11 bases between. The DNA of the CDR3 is TGTGCCACCAGCAGATCCCTCGGTCCCTCCTACGAGCAGTACTTC. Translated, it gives CATSRSLGPSYEQYF.

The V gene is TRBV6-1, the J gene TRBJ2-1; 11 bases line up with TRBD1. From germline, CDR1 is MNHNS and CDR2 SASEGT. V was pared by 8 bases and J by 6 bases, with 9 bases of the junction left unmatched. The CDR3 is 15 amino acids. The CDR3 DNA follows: TGTGCCAGCTACAAATTTGGACAGGGGGCCAATGAGCAGTTCTTC. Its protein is CASYKFGQGANEQFF.

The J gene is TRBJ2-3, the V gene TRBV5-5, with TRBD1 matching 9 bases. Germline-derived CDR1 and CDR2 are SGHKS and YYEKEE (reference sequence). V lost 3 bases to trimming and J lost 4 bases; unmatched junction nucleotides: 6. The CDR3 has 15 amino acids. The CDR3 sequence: CASSYGTGLADTQYF. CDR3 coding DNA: TGTGCCAGCAGCTACGGGACAGGGCTAGCAGATACGCAGTATTTT.

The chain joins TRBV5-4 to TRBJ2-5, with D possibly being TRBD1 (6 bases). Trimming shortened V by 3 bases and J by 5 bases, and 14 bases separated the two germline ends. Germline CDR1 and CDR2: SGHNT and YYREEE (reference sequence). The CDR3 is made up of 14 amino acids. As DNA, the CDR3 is TGTGCCAGCAGCTCGACAGGCAGCCGGGAGACCCAGTACTTC. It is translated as CASSSTGSRETQYF.

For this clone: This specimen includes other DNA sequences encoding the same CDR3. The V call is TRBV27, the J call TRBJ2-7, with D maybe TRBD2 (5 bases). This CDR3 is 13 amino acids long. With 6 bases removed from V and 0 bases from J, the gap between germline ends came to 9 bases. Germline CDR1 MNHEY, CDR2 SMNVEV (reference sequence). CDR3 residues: CASREDVSYEQYF. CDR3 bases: TGTGCCAGCAGGGAGGACGTCTCCTACGAGCAGTACTTC.

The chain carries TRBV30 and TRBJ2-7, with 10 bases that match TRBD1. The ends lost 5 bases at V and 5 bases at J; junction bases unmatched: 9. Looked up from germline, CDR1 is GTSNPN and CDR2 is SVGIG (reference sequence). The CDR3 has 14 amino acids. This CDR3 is CAWETGGLTHEQYF. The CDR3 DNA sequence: TGTGCCTGGGAGACAGGGGGCTTAACGCACGAGCAGTACTTC.

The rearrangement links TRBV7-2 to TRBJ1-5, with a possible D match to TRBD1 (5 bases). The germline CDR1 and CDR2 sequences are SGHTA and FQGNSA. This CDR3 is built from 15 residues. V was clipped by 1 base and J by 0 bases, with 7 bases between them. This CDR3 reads CASSLVQGSNQPQHF. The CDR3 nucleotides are TGTGCCAGCAGCTTAGTCCAGGGTAGCAATCAGCCCCAGCATTTT.

CDR3 protein: CASTDGQQASNQPQHF. The CDR3 nucleotides are TGTGCCAGCACCGACGGCCAACAGGCTAGCAATCAGCCCCAGCATTTT. The chain employs TRBV6-7 and TRBJ1-5, with D perhaps TRBD1 (5 bases). TRBV6-7 qualifies as an ORF whose function is uncertain. This CDR3 contains 16 residues. The V gene lost 7 bases and the J gene lost 0 bases, with 16 bases spanning the gap.

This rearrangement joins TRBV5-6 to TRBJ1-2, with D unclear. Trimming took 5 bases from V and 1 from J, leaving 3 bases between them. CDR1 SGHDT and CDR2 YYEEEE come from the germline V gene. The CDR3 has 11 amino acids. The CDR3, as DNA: TGTGCCAGCAGTGGTAACTATGGCTACACCTTC. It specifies CASSGNYGYTF.

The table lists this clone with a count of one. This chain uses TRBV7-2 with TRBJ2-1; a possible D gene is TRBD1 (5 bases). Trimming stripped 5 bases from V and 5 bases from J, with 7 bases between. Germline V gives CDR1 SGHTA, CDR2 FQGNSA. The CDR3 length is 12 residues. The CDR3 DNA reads TGTGCCAGCAGCCGACAGCACAATGAGCAGTTCTTC. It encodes CASSRQHNEQFF.

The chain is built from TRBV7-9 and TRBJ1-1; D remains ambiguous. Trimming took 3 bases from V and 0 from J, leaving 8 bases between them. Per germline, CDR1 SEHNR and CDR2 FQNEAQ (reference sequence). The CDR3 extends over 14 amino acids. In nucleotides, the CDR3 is TGTGCCAGCAGCTTTGATAGAGTGAACACTGAAGCTTTCTTT. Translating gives CASSFDRVNTEAFF.

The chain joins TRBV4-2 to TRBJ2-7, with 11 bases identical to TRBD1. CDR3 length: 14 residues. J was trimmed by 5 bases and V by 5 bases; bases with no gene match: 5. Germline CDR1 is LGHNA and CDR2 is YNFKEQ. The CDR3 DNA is TGTGCCAGCAGCGGGACAGGGGGACGGGACGAGCAGTACTTC. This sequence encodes CASSGTGGRDEQYF.